This T cell receptor beta chain was sequenced during a study of T cells in Graves' hyperthyroidism and ophthalmopathy. This clonotype was seen repeatedly, ten times or more. Its cognate antigen is unknown. J lost 8 bases, V lost 4 bases, and 11 bases had no gene match. Germline CDR1 SGHAT, CDR2 FQNNGV. CDR3 length: 15 residues. Amplification yielded TCR beta CDR3 regions, with RNA transcripts as the source. Initially, a first-round RT-PCR of the TCR CDR3 employed the HTBI primer set. TCRdb recomputed calls from the multiplex PCR reads with MiXCR, one row per CDR3 protein. Of 300,000 to 350,000 distinct CDR3 sequences listed, under 25% are singletons. Calling Graves' hyperthyroidism stable meant ophthalmopathy did not progress within 18 months. Broader study findings: It was a median approximately 6 months before onset that the model predicted ophthalmopathy. Classification by a 13 V-J model distinguished ophthalmopathy from stable hyperthyroidism.

The sequencing input was blood. The clonotype was recovered from a woman aged 45-60 years with Graves' hyperthyroidism. V gene TRBV11-2 combines with J gene TRBJ2-3; 8 nucleotides align to TRBD1. The DNA for the CDR3 is TGTGCCAGCAGCTCTCGGACAGGGAAAACGGGTACGCAGTATTTT. This codes for CASSSRTGKTGTQYF.